This T cell receptor beta chain was profiled in a study of cytomegalovirus exposure and HLA in healthy donors. Overall study findings and caveats: A subsequent analysis found that TCR clusters from the first cohort also tended to co-occur in the 90 to 150 validation repertoires, with less than 95% of cluster scores above 0.

On this clone: Its antigen is currently unknown.

Assay used: immunoSEQ multiplex PCR; TCRdb lists only in-frame clones, some missing. In the table there are fewer than 250,000 clones, 83% of which are singletons. Germline CDR1 GTSNPN, CDR2 SVGIG (reference sequence). The trim removed 3 bases at V and 7 bases at J, leaving 4 bases unmatched. This CDR3 is built from 12 residues. This receptor was identified in a woman between 18 and 30 years old in good health and CMV-seronegative. The sequencing sample was made of PBMCs. This chain joins TRBV30 and TRBJ2-3; 7 bases are a match to TRBD1. DNA for the CDR3: TGTGCCTGGAGACAGGGGACCTATACGCAGTATTTT. Encoded protein: CAWRQGTYTQYF.